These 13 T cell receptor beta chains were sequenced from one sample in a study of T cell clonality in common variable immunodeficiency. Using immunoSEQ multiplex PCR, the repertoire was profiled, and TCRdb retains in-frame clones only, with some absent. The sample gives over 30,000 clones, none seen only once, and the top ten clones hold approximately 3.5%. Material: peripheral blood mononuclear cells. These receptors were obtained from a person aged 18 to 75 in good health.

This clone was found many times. The CDR3 sequence is CSARVPGAYEQYF. CDR3 DNA, as far as it was read: TGCAGTGCTAGAGTACCGGGTGCCTACGAG. This chain uses TRBV20-1 with TRBJ2-7, with D unclear. The CDR3 end lies 3 residues beyond the end of the read and is filled in from the germline J gene. Germline V CDR1 and CDR2: DFQATT, SNEGSKA (reference sequence). CDR3 length: 13 amino acids. Trimming took 1 base from V and 2 from J, leaving 9 bases between them.

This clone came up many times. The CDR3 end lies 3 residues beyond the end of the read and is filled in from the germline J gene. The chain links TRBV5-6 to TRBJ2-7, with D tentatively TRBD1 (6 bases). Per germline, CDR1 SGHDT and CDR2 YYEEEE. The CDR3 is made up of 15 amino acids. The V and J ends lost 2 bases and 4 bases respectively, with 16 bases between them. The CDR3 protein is CASSFRDTPRYEQYF. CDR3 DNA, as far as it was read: TGTGCCAGCAGCTTCCGGGACACCCCTCGGTACGAG.

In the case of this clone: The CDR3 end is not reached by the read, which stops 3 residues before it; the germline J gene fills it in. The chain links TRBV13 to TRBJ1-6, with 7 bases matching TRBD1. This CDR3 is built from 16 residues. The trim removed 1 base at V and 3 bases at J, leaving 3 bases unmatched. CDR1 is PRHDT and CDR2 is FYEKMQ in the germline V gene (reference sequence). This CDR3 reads CASSLARTGYNSPLHF. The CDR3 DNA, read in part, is TGTGCCAGCAGCTTAGCCCGGACAGGCTATAATTCACCC.

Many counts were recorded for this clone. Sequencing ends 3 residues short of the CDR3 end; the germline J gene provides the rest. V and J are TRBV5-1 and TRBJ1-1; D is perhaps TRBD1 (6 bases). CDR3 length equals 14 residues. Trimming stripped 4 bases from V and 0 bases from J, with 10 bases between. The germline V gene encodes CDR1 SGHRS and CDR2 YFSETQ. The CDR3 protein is CASSLDRMNTEAFF. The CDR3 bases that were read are TGCGCCAGCAGCCTAGACAGGATGAACACTGAA.

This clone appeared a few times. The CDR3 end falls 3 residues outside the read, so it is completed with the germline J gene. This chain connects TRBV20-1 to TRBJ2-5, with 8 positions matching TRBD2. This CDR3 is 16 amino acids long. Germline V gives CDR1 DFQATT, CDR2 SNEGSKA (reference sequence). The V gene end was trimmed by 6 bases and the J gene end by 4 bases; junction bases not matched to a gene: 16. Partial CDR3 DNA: TGCAGTGCCCTGACCTGGGGGCGGGGGGTCACAGAGACC. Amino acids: CSALTWGRGVTET. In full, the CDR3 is CSALTWGRGVTETQYF.

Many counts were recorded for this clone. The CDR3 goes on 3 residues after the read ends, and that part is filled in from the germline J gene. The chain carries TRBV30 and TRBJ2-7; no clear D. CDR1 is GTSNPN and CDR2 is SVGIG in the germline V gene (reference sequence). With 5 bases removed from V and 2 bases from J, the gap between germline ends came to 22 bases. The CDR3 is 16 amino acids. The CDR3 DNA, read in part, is TGTGCCTGGCAGAAAGTTCAAGTCCTGAATGCCTACGAG. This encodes CAWQKVQVLNAYE. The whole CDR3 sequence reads CAWQKVQVLNAYEQYF.

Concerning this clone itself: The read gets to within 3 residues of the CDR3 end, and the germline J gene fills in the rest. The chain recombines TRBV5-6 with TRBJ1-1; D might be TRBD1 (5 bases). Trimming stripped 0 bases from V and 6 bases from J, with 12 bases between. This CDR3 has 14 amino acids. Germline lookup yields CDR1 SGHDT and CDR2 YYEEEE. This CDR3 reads CASSLGPGGAEAFF. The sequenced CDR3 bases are TGTGCCAGCAGCTTGGGCCCCGGGGGAGCTGAA.

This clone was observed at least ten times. CDR3 sequence reads: CASSRGQLNEQFF. The DNA read from the CDR3 is TGTGCCAGCAGTCGAGGACAGTTAAATGAG. The rearrangement links TRBV11-2 to TRBJ2-1, with D possibly TRBD1 on 6 matching bases. Read coverage stops 3 residues before the CDR3 terminus; the germline J gene supplies the remainder. Germline-derived CDR1 and CDR2 are SGHAT and FQNNGV. CDR3 size: 13 residues. V was clipped by 6 bases and J by 7 bases, with 13 bases between them.

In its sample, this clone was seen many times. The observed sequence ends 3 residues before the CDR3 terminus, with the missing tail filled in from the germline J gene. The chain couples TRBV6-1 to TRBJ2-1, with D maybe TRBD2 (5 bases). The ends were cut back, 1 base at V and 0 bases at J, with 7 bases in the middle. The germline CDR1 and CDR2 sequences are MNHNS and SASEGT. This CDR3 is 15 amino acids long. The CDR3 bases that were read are TGTGCCAGCAGTGAAGAGCGGAGCTCCTACAATGAG. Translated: CASSEERSSYNE. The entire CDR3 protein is CASSEERSSYNEQFF.

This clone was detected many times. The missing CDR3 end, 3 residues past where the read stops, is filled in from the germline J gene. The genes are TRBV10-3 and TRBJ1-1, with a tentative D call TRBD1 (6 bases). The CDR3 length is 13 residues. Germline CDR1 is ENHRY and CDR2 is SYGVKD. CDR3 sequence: CAISPTGLEEAFF. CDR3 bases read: TGTGCCATCAGCCCTACAGGGCTGGAAGAA.

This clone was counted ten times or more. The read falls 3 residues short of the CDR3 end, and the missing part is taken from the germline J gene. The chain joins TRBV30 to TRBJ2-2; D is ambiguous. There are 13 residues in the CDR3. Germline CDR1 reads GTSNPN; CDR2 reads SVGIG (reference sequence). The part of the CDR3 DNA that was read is TGTGCCTGGAGGGCCCAAGAAAATGAAAAG. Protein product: CAWRAQENEK. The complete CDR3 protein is CAWRAQENEKLFF.

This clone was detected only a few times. CDR3 amino acids: CASSALAGGTQYF. Partial CDR3 DNA: TGTGCCAGCAGTGCGTTAGCGGGAGGGACG. The chain combines TRBV6-1 with TRBJ2-3, with TRBD2 matching 11 bases. The observed sequence ends 3 residues before the CDR3 terminus, with the missing tail filled in from the germline J gene. The CDR3 runs 13 residues. CDR1 and CDR2 from the germline V gene are MNHNS and SASEGT.

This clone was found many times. Incomplete CDR3 DNA: TGCAGTGCTATATCCGGGACAGGGGTCTCCGGCCGTTATGAG. This sequence encodes CSAISGTGVSGRYE. The whole CDR3 reads CSAISGTGVSGRYEQFF. This sequence joins TRBV20-1 and TRBJ2-1; TRBD1 agrees at 10 bases. Sequencing ends 3 residues short of the CDR3 end; the germline J gene provides the rest. CDR1 is DFQATT and CDR2 is SNEGSKA in the germline V gene (reference sequence). The length of the CDR3 is 17 residues. Unmatched junction bases numbered 17, after V lost 4 bases and J lost 8 bases.